A selection of T cell receptor beta chains follows, all from one sample in a study of T-cell reconstitution after alpha-beta-depleted transplantation in children. TCRdb reprocessed the PCR reads via MiXCR and lists one record per CDR3 protein. The data show 200,000 to 250,000 distinct CDR3 sequences, with approximately 8.4% seen just once and roughly 35% held by the top ten. The sequences come from PBMCs, mostly from graft donor cells, collected 360 days after TCRalphabeta/CD19-depleted stem cell transplant. The receptors here all came from a male patient between 2 and 10 years old who had a stem cell transplant for acute myeloid leukemia, so the T cells may come from the graft donor. Each CDR3 is given with its conserved first and last residue. A D gene is named only where the DNA matches it firmly. The size field is filled for only some rows; it gives once, few, many or a size class.

d_call,v_call,clone_size,j_call,cdr3_length,cdr3_nt,cdr3_aa
TRBD1,TRBV6-5,NA,TRBJ2-7,17,TGTGCCAGCAGTTACCCCGCGGACAGGTTCAGCTCCTACGAGCAGTACTTC,CASSYPADRFSSYEQYF
TRBD2,TRBV29-1,many,TRBJ2-4,13,TGCAGCGTGGAAGGACTAGCGGAAAACATTCAGTACTTC,CSVEGLAENIQYF
NA,TRBV12-3/TRBV12-4,few,TRBJ1-1,13,TGTGCCAGCAGTTTAGAGCCTAACACTGAAGCTTTCTTT,CASSLEPNTEAFF
NA,TRBV20-1,NA,TRBJ1-6,12,TGCAGTGCTAGCAGGGAGGATTCACCCCTCCACTTT,CSASREDSPLHF
NA,TRBV20-1,many,TRBJ2-1,15,TGCAGTGCTACAGAAGCTAGCGCCAGTAGGGGTGAGCAGTTCTTC,CSATEASASRGEQFF
TRBD2,TRBV20-1,NA,TRBJ2-5,11,TGCAGTGGGACTAGCGTGGAGACCCAGTACTTC,CSGTSVETQYF
NA,TRBV4-3,NA,TRBJ2-1,12,TGCGCCAGCAGCCATGATTTTGATGAGCAGTTCTTC,CASSHDFDEQFF
NA,TRBV5-1,few,TRBJ2-2,15,TGCGCCAGCAGCGCCGGACAGACGAACACCGGGGAGCTGTTTTTT,CASSAGQTNTGELFF
TRBD2,TRBV11-2,few,TRBJ2-1,16,TGTGCCAGCAGCTTGCCGGGACTAAAAAAGTACAATGAGCAGTTCTTC,CASSLPGLKKYNEQFF
NA,TRBV5-1,many,TRBJ2-1,12,TGCGCCAGCAGCTTGCTATACAATGAGCAGTTCTTC,CASSLLYNEQFF
NA,TRBV2,few,TRBJ1-1,14,TGTGCCAGCAAAACGGACAGCGAGAACACTGAAGCTTTCTTT,CASKTDSENTEAFF
NA,TRBV18,many,TRBJ2-1,18,TGTGCCAGCTCACCAATCGGGGCGGGGACGAGCTCCTACAATGAGCAGTTCTTC,CASSPIGAGTSSYNEQFF
NA,TRBV28,few,TRBJ1-1,12,TGTGCCAGCAGGGAACAGAAAACTGAAGCTTTCTTT,CASREQKTEAFF
NA,TRBV7-6,few,TRBJ2-1,12,TGTGCCAGCAGCTTGTTGCGGACTGAGCAGTTCTTC,CASSLLRTEQFF
TRBD1,TRBV12-3/TRBV12-4,many,TRBJ2-5,15,TGTGCCAGCAGCTGGGACAGGGCGGGACCAGAGACCCAGTACTTC,CASSWDRAGPETQYF
NA,TRBV15,NA,TRBJ2-5,16,TGTGCCACCAGCAGAGACGGCGCTAGCTGGGGAGAGACCCAGTACTTC,CATSRDGASWGETQYF
TRBD1,TRBV5-1,few,TRBJ1-6,15,TGCGCCAGCAGTTTTGACAGGGCCCTCTCTTCACCCCTCCACTTT,CASSFDRALSSPLHF
NA,TRBV20-1,few,TRBJ2-1,15,TGCAGTGCTAGGACAGGGAGGAGCTCCTACAATGAGCAGTTCTTC,CSARTGRSSYNEQFF
NA,TRBV7-2,NA,TRBJ1-6,16,TGTGCCAGCAGCTCCCACAGGGTTGGTCCAAATTCACCCCTCCACTTT,CASSSHRVGPNSPLHF
NA,TRBV12-3/TRBV12-4,many,TRBJ2-2,14,TGTGCCAGCAGGGGGACTCCGAACACCGGGGAGCTGTTTTTT,CASRGTPNTGELFF
TRBD2,TRBV2,NA,TRBJ2-3,19,TGTGCCAGCAGGAGGGGACTACTCCACATAATTAATCGAATGGATACGCAGTATTTT,CASRRGLLHIINRMDTQYF
NA,TRBV7-9,few,TRBJ2-7,12,TGTGCCAGCGGTAAGGGGGGACGCGAGCAGTACTTC,CASGKGGREQYF
NA,TRBV5-1,many,TRBJ2-7,17,TGCGCCAGCAGCTTGAACCTTCGACTGGCCTTCCCCTACGAGCAGTACTTC,CASSLNLRLAFPYEQYF
TRBD2,TRBV10-2,NA,TRBJ2-1,17,TGCGCCAGCAGTGAGGGTAGCGGGGGCCGTGCCTACAATGAGCAGTTCTTC,CASSEGSGGRAYNEQFF
NA,TRBV3-1,NA,TRBJ1-5,15,TGTGCCAGCAGCCGTAGTGACAGCGGCAATCAGCCCCAGCATTTT,CASSRSDSGNQPQHF
NA,TRBV3-1,NA,TRBJ1-4,14,TGTGCCAGCAGCCGGACCGACGGATGGGAAAAACTGTTTTTT,CASSRTDGWEKLFF
NA,TRBV12-3/TRBV12-4,NA,TRBJ2-2,14,TGTGCCAGCAGCCCGGGACTTTACACCGGGGAGCTGTTTTTT,CASSPGLYTGELFF
TRBD1,TRBV10-3,many,TRBJ1-1,14,TGTGCCATCAGAGAGGACAGGTCGAACACTGAAGCTTTCTTT,CAIREDRSNTEAFF
NA,TRBV12-3/TRBV12-4,NA,TRBJ2-5,16,TGTGCCAGCAGTTTAGACGGAATGGGGCCGCAAGAGACCCAGTACTTC,CASSLDGMGPQETQYF
TRBD2,TRBV10-3,few,TRBJ2-1,16,TGTGCCATCAGTGAGAGTCGAGCGGGAGGGTCCCATGAGCAGTTCTTC,CAISESRAGGSHEQFF
NA,TRBV12-3/TRBV12-4,many,TRBJ2-7,13,TGTGCCAGCAGTTTACGGATCTCCTACGAGCAGTACTTC,CASSLRISYEQYF
TRBD1,TRBV12-3/TRBV12-4,many,TRBJ2-2,15,TGTGCCAGCAGTTTCTACCAGGGGGCCACCGGGGAGCTGTTTTTT,CASSFYQGATGELFF
TRBD1,TRBV7-2,NA,TRBJ2-2,15,TGTGCCAGCAGCCATGGACAGGGCGGCACCGGGGAGCTGTTTTTT,CASSHGQGGTGELFF
NA,TRBV7-9,NA,TRBJ2-2,14,TGTGCCAGCAGCCCAAGCAGTGGGTTCCGGGAGCTGTTTTTT,CASSPSSGFRELFF
NA,TRBV6-1,NA,TRBJ2-1,14,TGTGCCAGCACCCCGAGGGGCGCGAAAAATGAGCAGTTCTTC,CASTPRGAKNEQFF
NA,TRBV11-2,few,TRBJ2-1,14,TGTGCCAGCAGCTTAAAGGGGGATCCAAATGAGCAGTTCTTC,CASSLKGDPNEQFF
NA,TRBV11-3,NA,TRBJ2-5,16,TGTGCCAGCAGCCTGGATGGCCAGAGACCTCAAGAGACCCAGTACTTC,CASSLDGQRPQETQYF